These T cell receptor beta chains were read from a single sample in a study of blood T cell repertoires in COVID-19. Clones were read by immunoSEQ multiplex PCR, and TCRdb kept only the in-frame ones, dropping some. In the table there are about 170,000 clones, 79% of which are singletons. The sequenced material came from PBMCs or T cells enriched from blood (not recorded which). Receptors were obtained from a woman in her seventies in a cohort exposed to, infected with or recovered from COVID-19 (not recorded which). Each CDR3 is given with its conserved first and last residue. The order of the fields is V gene, clone size, D gene, J gene, CDR3 protein, CDR3 DNA. A D gene is named only where the DNA matches it firmly. Size tells how often a clone was seen (once, few, many) or the class of an expanded clone, and some rows leave it out.

V gene: TRBV5-1; clone size: -; D gene: TRBD2; J gene: TRBJ2-1; CDR3 protein: CASSPGTSGNQQFF; CDR3 DNA: TGCGCCAGCAGCCCTGGCACTAGCGGGAATCAGCAGTTCTTC
V gene: TRBV28; clone size: -; D gene: TRBD1; J gene: TRBJ1-1; CDR3 protein: CASSPSLGQGNTEAFF; CDR3 DNA: TGTGCCAGCAGTCCTTCCCTCGGACAGGGGAACACTGAAGCTTTCTTT
V gene: TRBV7-9; clone size: -; D gene: TRBD2; J gene: TRBJ2-7; CDR3 protein: CASIKGGRGDEQYF; CDR3 DNA: TGTGCCAGCATTAAGGGCGGGAGGGGTGACGAGCAGTACTTC
V gene: TRBV7-2; clone size: -; D gene: -; J gene: TRBJ2-7; CDR3 protein: CASSLRGSYEQYF; CDR3 DNA: TGTGCCAGCAGCTTAAGGGGAAGCTACGAGCAGTACTTC
V gene: TRBV28; clone size: -; D gene: TRBD1; J gene: TRBJ2-7; CDR3 protein: CASNLRDRGFWYF; CDR3 DNA: TGTGCCAGCAACCTCCGGGACAGGGGTTTTTGGTACTTC
V gene: TRBV10-3; clone size: -; D gene: TRBD1; J gene: TRBJ1-4; CDR3 protein: CATRGQLNEKLFF; CDR3 DNA: TGTGCCACCAGGGGGCAGCTAAATGAAAAACTGTTTTTT
V gene: TRBV7-3; clone size: -; D gene: -; J gene: TRBJ2-1; CDR3 protein: CASSADRNYNEQFF; CDR3 DNA: TGTGCCAGCAGCGCGGACAGAAACTACAATGAGCAGTTCTTC
V gene: TRBV18; clone size: -; D gene: -; J gene: TRBJ1-1; CDR3 protein: CASSPTRTENTEAFF; CDR3 DNA: TGTGCCAGCTCACCAACCCGGACAGAGAACACTGAAGCTTTCTTT
V gene: TRBV13; clone size: few; D gene: -; J gene: TRBJ1-2; CDR3 protein: CASSRTVGGYTF; CDR3 DNA: TGTGCCAGCAGCAGGACAGTCGGCGGCTACACCTTC
V gene: TRBV7-2; clone size: -; D gene: -; J gene: TRBJ2-5; CDR3 protein: CASSPSGLTQETQYF; CDR3 DNA: TGTGCCAGCAGCCCCTCGGGACTTACTCAAGAGACCCAGTACTTC
V gene: TRBV28; clone size: -; D gene: -; J gene: TRBJ1-6; CDR3 protein: CASSIRTGMDSPLHF; CDR3 DNA: TGTGCCAGCAGTATAAGGACCGGGATGGATTCACCCCTCCACTTT
V gene: TRBV28; clone size: -; D gene: TRBD2; J gene: TRBJ2-1; CDR3 protein: CASSLSRELFF; CDR3 DNA: TGTGCCAGCAGTTTATCGCGGGAGTTGTTCTTC
V gene: TRBV20-1; clone size: -; D gene: TRBD2; J gene: TRBJ2-1; CDR3 protein: CSASPSGEQFF; CDR3 DNA: TGCAGTGCTTCCCCTAGCGGGGAGCAGTTCTTC
V gene: TRBV5-1; clone size: -; D gene: -; J gene: TRBJ2-3; CDR3 protein: CASSLSPVRTDTQYF; CDR3 DNA: TGCGCCAGCAGCTTGAGTCCGGTCCGCACAGATACGCAGTATTTT
V gene: TRBV7-6; clone size: -; D gene: TRBD2; J gene: TRBJ2-5; CDR3 protein: CASSQQGLAGEETQYF; CDR3 DNA: TGTGCCAGCAGTCAACAGGGACTAGCGGGAGAAGAGACCCAGTACTTC
V gene: TRBV6-5; clone size: -; D gene: -; J gene: TRBJ2-1; CDR3 protein: CASSYSVQGKNEQFF; CDR3 DNA: TGTGCCAGCAGTTACTCGGTTCAGGGTAAGAATGAGCAGTTCTTC
V gene: TRBV2; clone size: -; D gene: TRBD2; J gene: TRBJ2-5; CDR3 protein: CASNRQTSGSQETQYF; CDR3 DNA: TGTGCCAGCAACCGTCAGACTAGCGGTTCACAAGAGACCCAGTACTTC
V gene: TRBV19; clone size: -; D gene: -; J gene: TRBJ2-3; CDR3 protein: CASSGVTGTDTQYF; CDR3 DNA: TGTGCCAGTAGTGGTGTTACAGGCACAGATACGCAGTATTTT
V gene: TRBV5-1; clone size: -; D gene: TRBD1; J gene: TRBJ1-3; CDR3 protein: CASSDRDRNTIYF; CDR3 DNA: TGCGCCAGCAGCGACAGGGATCGAAACACCATATATTTT